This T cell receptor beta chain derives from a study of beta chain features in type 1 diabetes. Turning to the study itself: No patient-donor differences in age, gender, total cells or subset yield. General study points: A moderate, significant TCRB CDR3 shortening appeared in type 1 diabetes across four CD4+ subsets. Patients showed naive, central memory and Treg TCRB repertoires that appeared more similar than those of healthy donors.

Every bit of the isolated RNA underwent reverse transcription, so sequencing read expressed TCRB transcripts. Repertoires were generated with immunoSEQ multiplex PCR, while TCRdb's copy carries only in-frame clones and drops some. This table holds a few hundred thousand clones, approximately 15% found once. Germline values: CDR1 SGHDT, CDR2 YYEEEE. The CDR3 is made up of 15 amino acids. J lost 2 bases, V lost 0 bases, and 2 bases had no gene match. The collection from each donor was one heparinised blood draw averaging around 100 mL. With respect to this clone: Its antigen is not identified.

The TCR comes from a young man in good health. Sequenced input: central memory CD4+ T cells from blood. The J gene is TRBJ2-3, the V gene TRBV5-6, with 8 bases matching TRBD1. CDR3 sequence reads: CASSLVTGVTDTQYF. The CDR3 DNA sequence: TGTGCCAGCAGCTTGGTGACAGGGGTCACAGATACGCAGTATTTT.